This T cell receptor beta chain came from a study of blood T cell repertoires in COVID-19. About the study: The United States, Italy and Spain provided the acute and convalescent COVID-19 samples.

This CDR3 is 16 amino acids long. Trimming took 3 bases from V and 0 from J; bases not matched to a gene: 5. Looked up from germline, CDR1 is KGHSH and CDR2 is LQKENI. One Seattle source followed patients from active infection through their disease course. Sequenced by immunoSEQ multiplex PCR; TCRdb stores in-frame clones only, minus some. Of under 150,000 clones listed, 80% to 90% are singletons. The material sequenced was peripheral blood. This receptor was taken from an older woman with COVID-19, enrolled during active disease. The chain is built from TRBV18 and TRBJ1-2, with 9 bases matching TRBD1. The CDR3 region has the DNA TGTGCCAGCTCACCCGGGACAGGGAAGGCTAACTATGGCTACACCTTC. This encodes CASSPGTGKANYGYTF.